This T cell receptor beta chain stems from a study of Siglec-9 on CD8 T cells in melanoma. The ends were cut back, 6 bases at V and 9 bases at J, with 18 bases in the middle. The CDR3 totals 14 residues. Germline values: CDR1 SEHNR, CDR2 FQNEAQ (reference sequence). This table comes from immunoSEQ multiplex PCR, and its TCRdb copy is limited to in-frame clones, with some not included. The table lists 29,000 or so clones, 80% of them singletons, with approximately 6.4% in the top ten. V and J are TRBV7-9 and TRBJ2-1; perhaps TRBD1 as D (6 bases). The clonotype originates from a human donor in good health. Sample: Siglec-9- CD8+ T cells sorted from blood. The chain's CDR3 is CASREGGPISEQFF. The CDR3 DNA is TGTGCCAGCAGAGAAGGGGGTCCGATTAGTGAGCAGTTCTTC.